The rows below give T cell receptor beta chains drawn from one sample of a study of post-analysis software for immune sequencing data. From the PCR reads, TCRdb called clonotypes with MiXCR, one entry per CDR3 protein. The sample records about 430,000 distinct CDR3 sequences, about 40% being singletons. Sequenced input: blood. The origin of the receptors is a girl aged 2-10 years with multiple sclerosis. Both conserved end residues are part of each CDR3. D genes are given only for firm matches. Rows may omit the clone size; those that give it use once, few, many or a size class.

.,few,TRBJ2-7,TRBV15,TGTGCCACCAGCAGAGATTTGGAGGGGGGCTCCTACGAGCAGTACTTC,CATSRDLEGGSYEQYF
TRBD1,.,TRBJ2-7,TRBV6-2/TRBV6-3,TGTGCCAGCAGCTACCGTGGGACAGGGGGCCACGAGCAGTACTTC,CASSYRGTGGHEQYF
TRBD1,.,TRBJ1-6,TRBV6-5,TGTGCCAGCAGGCCGGCCGGGACAGGGGGTTCACCCCTCCACTTT,CASRPAGTGGSPLHF
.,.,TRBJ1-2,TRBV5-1,TGCGCCAGCAGGGACGAGGGGACTAACTATGGCTACACCTTC,CASRDEGTNYGYTF
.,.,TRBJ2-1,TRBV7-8,TGTGCCAGCAGCTTAGAACAGCTCCTCTACAATGAGCAGTTCTTC,CASSLEQLLYNEQFF
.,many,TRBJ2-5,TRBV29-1,TGCAGCGTCACTCTCCTTACAGGAGGGTCAGAGACCCAGTACTTC,CSVTLLTGGSETQYF
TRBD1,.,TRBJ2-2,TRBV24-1,TGTGCCACCAGTGACCCCGGGACAGGGGTGGCCGGGGAGCTGTTTTTT,CATSDPGTGVAGELFF
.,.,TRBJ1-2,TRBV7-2,TGTGCCAGCAGCTTAGGCCGCCGGCAGGCCTATGGCTACACCTTC,CASSLGRRQAYGYTF
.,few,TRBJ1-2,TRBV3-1,TGTGCCAGCAGTCACGACGGAGGAAGTAACTATGGCTACACCTTC,CASSHDGGSNYGYTF
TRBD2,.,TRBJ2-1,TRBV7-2,TGTGCCAGCAGCAGTAGCGGGAGAGGGCATGAGCAGTTCTTC,CASSSSGRGHEQFF
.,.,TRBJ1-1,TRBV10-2,TGCGCCAGCGTCTCGAATACAATGAACACTGAAGCTTTCTTT,CASVSNTMNTEAFF
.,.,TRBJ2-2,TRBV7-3,TGTGCCAGCAGCTTAAAGTACACCGGGGAGCGGTTTTTT,CASSLKYTGERFF
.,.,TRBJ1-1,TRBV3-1,TGTGCCAGCAGCCAAATGGGATATAACACTGAAGCTTTCTTT,CASSQMGYNTEAFF
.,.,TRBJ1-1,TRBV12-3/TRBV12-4,TGTGCCAGCGGATCAGCCCTCGGACAACCGAACACTGAAGCTTTCTTT,CASGSALGQPNTEAFF
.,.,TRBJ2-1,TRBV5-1,TGCGCCAGCAGCTTGGCTCTCAGCGGGTACTCCTACAATGAGCAGTTCTTC,CASSLALSGYSYNEQFF
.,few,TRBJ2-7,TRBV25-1,TGTGCCAGCAGTGAATATGGGTCCCCCTTTTCCTACGAGCAGTACTTC,CASSEYGSPFSYEQYF
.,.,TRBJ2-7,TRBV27,TGTGCCAGCAGTTTAGTCGGGTTTCCTAGCTCCTACGAGCAGTACTTC,CASSLVGFPSSYEQYF
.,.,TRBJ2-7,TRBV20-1,TGCAGTGCTAGAACGGTCTCCTACGAGCAGTACTTC,CSARTVSYEQYF
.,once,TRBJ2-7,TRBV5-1,TGCGCCAGCAGCATAGCGACTCACTCCTACGAGCAGTACTTC,CASSIATHSYEQYF
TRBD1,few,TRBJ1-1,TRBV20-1,TGCAGTGCCCCGGTTGGAGGGGGCCGGACTGAAGCTTTCTTT,CSAPVGGGRTEAFF
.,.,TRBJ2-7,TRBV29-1,TGCAGCGTTGATGCCGGGACTGGGGTCTACGAGCAGTACTTC,CSVDAGTGVYEQYF
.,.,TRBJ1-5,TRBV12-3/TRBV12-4,TGTGCCAGCAGTTTCCGACGGGGGAATCAGCCCCAGCATTTT,CASSFRRGNQPQHF
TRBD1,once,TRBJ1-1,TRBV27,TGTGCCAGCAGTTCCCCAGGGGGTAGGAACACTGAAGCTTTCTTT,CASSSPGGRNTEAFF
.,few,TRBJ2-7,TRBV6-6,TGTGCCAGCAGTTACTGGGCAGGGAGCCACGAGCAGTACTTC,CASSYWAGSHEQYF
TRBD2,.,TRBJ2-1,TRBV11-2,TGTGCCAGCAGCTTAGATCGAGGCCTAGCGGTCTACAATGAGCAGTTCTTC,CASSLDRGLAVYNEQFF
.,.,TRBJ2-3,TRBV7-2,TGTGCCAGCAGCTCCAAAGGGGGGGGTAAGGGAGATACGCAGTATTTT,CASSSKGGGKGDTQYF
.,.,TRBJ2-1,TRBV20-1,TGCAGTGCCCCCGGAAGGTCCTACAATGAGCAGTTCTTC,CSAPGRSYNEQFF
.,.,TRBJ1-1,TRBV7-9,TGTGCCAGCAGGCGGGGAATCGGTGAAGCTTTCTTT,CASRRGIGEAFF